The sequence of this TCR beta chain was determined in a study of T cells in localized non-small cell lung cancer. This CDR3 is 14 amino acids long. CDR1 is SGHVS, CDR2 FNYEAQ, per germline. V lost 1 base to trimming and J lost 7 bases, with 14 bases between them. Clones were sequenced by immunoSEQ multiplex PCR, and TCRdb holds only the in-frame ones, with some missing. This table has tens of thousands of clones, 70% to 90% appearing once. The rearrangement uses TRBV7-6 and TRBJ2-7; D might be TRBD1 or TRBD2, each matching 5 bases. This TCR came from a man aged 40-75 years with stage I lung adenocarcinoma. This material consisted of peripheral blood, taken before any cancer treatment. CDR3 bases: TGTGCCAGCAGCTTAGTTATCCCTGGGGGTGAGCAGTACTTC. Encoded protein: CASSLVIPGGEQYF.